This entry is about one TCR beta chain. Its cognate antigen is unknown. V lost 4 bases to trimming and J lost 3 bases; unmatched junction nucleotides: 8. The CDR3 covers 15 residues. CDR1 and CDR2 from the germline V gene are SGHRS and YFSETQ. These data are taken from a study of CD8+ T cells in alopecia areata. In the study overall: Treated patients were given oral tofacitinib, which was dosed at 5 to 10 mg twice daily.

Treatment denoted: oral pan-JAK inhibitor, 5-10 mg twice daily. Alopecia areata patients had lesional scalp punch biopsies and peripheral blood taken from them. Notes on the study in general: In scalp and blood during tofacitinib, many expanded lesional clones persisted. Significant decreases in scalp clonality and expanded CD8+ clones followed tofacitinib treatment.

RNA extraction was followed by reverse transcription into cDNA, which acted as the sequencing template. Libraries were prepared by immunoSEQ multiplex PCR; TCRdb keeps only in-frame clonotypes and omits some of them. The top ten clones hold 0.75% to 0.95% of a sample with about 270,000 clones, 60% of them seen once. The V and J genes are TRBV5-1 and TRBJ2-7; 9 bases are a match to TRBD1. The sequence came from a human donor with alopecia areata. The sequencing here drew on CD4+ T cells sorted from blood, taken around week 54, from a patient treated with tofacitinib. Here the CDR3 DNA reads TGCGCCAGCAGCCAAGGGACAGGGATTCTCTACGAGCAGTACTTC. This gives the protein CASSQGTGILYEQYF.